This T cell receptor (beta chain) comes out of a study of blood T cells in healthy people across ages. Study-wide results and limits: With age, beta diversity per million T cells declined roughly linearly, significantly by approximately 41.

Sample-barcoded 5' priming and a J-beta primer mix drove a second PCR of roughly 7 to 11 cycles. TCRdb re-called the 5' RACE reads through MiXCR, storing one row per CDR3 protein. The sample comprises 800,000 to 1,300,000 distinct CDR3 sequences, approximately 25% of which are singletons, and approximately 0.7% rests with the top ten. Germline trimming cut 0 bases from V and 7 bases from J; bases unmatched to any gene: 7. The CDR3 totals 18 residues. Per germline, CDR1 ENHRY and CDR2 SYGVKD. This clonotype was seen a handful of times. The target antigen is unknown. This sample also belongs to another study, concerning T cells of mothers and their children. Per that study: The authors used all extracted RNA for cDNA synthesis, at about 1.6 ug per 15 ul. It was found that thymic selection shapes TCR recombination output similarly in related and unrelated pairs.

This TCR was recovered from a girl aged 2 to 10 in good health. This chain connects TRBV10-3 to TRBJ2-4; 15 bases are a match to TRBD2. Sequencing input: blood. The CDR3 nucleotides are TGTGCCATCAGTGAGTCCAGGACTAGCGGGGGGGCCGGGAACATTCAGTACTTC. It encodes CAISESRTSGGAGNIQYF.